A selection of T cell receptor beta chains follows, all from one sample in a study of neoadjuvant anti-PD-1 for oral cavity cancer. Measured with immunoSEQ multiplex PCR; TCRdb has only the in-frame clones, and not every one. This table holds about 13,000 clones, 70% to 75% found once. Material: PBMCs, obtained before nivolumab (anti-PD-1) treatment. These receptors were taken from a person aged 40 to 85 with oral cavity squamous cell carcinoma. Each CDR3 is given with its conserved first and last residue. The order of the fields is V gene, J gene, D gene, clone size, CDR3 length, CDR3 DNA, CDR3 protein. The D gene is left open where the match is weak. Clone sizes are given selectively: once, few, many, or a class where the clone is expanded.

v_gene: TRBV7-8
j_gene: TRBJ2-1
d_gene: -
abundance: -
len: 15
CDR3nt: TGTGCCAGCAGCTTAGCTGCGGGTAGCCACAATGAGCAGTTCTTC
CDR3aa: CASSLAAGSHNEQFF

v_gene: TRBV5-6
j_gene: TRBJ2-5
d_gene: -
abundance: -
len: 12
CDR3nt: TGTGCCAGCAGCTTGTTTTCCGAGACCCAGTACTTC
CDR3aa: CASSLFSETQYF

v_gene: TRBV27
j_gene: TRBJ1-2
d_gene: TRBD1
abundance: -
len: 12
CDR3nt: TGTGCCGGCAATGAGGGGGCGGATGGCTACACCTTC
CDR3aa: CAGNEGADGYTF

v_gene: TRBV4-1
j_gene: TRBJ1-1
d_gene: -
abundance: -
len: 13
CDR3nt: TGCGCCAGCAGCCAAGCTCTCCCCGCTGAAGCTTTCTTT
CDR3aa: CASSQALPAEAFF

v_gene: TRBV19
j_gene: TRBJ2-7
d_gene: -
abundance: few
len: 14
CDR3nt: TGTGCCAGTAGTTGGGGACCGAGGACCTACGAGCAGTACTTC
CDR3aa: CASSWGPRTYEQYF

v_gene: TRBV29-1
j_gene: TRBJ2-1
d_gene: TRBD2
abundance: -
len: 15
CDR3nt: TGCAGCGGTGGACCGGGACTAGCATCATCATGGGAGCAGTTCTTC
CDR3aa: CSGGPGLASSWEQFF

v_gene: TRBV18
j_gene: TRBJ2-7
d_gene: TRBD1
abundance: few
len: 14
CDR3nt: TGTGCCAGCTCAGGGGACAGGGAGGGCTACGAGCAGTACTTC
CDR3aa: CASSGDREGYEQYF

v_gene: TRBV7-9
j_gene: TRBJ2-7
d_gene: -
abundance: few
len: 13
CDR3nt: TGTGCCAGCAGCAGAACCCGGGACAACGAGCAGTACTTC
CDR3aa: CASSRTRDNEQYF

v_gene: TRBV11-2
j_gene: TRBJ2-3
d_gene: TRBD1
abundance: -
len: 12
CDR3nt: TGTGCCAGCAGCATACAGGGGGCGCCGCAGTATTTT
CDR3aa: CASSIQGAPQYF

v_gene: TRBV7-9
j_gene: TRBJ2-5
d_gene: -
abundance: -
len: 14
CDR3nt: TGTGCCACCCGGGGCAGGGCGGTTCGAGAGACCCAGTACTTC
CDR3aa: CATRGRAVRETQYF

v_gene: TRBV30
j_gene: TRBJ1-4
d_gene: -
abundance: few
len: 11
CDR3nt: TGTGCCTGGGGACAGCGAGAAAAACTGTTTTTT
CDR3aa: CAWGQREKLFF

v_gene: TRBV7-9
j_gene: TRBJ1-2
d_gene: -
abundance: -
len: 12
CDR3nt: TGTGCCAGCAGCTTAGGCGGGGATATCTACACCTTC
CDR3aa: CASSLGGDIYTF

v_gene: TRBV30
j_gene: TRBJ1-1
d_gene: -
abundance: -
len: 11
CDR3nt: TGTGCCTGGAGCCCGACATCTCAAGCTTTCTTT
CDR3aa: CAWSPTSQAFF

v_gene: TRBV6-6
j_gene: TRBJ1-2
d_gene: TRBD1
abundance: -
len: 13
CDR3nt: TGTGCCAGCAGTTACAGGGACAGGGACGGCTACACCTTC
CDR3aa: CASSYRDRDGYTF

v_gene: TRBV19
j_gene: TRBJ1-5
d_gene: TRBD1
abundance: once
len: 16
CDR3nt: TGTGCCAGTAGTATTTTATCGACAGGGCTGGGGCAGCCCCAGCATTTT
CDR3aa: CASSILSTGLGQPQHF

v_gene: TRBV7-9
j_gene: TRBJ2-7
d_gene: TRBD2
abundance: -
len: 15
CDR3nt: TGTGCCAGCAGCGGCGGACTAGCGGTTTCCTACGAGCAGTACTTC
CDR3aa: CASSGGLAVSYEQYF

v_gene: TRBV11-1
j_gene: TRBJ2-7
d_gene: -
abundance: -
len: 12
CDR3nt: TGTGCCAGCAGCTTATCCGGTTACGAGCAGTACTTC
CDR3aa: CASSLSGYEQYF

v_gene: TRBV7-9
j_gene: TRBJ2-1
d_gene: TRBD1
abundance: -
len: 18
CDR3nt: TGTGCCAGCAGCTTATCACGATTCCCGGGACAGGGGGGTAATGAGCAGTTCTTC
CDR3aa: CASSLSRFPGQGGNEQFF

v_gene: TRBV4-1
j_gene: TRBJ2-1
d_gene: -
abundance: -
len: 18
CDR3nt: TGCGCCAGCAGCCAAGATGGTGGAGGGACAAGAGGGGAACGTGAGCAGTTCTTC
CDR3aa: CASSQDGGGTRGEREQFF

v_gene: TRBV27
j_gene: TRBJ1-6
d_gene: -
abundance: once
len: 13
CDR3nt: TGTGCCAGCAGTTTCAGGGGCCAAGGACCCCTCCACTTT
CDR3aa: CASSFRGQGPLHF

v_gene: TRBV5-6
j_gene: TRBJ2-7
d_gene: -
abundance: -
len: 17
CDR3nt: TGTGCCAGCAGCCAGGGTGGATCGGGGCCCAGATCCTACGAGCAGTACTTC
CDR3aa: CASSQGGSGPRSYEQYF

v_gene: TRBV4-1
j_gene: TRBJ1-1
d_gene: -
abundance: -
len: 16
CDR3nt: TGCGCCAGCAGCCCTTTGGCCGGGGTGATGAACACTGAAGCTTTCTTT
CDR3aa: CASSPLAGVMNTEAFF

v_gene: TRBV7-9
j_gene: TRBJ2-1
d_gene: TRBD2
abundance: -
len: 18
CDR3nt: TGTGCCAGCAGCTCATACGGGACTAGCGGGAGACTGTTGAATGAGCAGTTCTTC
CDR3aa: CASSSYGTSGRLLNEQFF

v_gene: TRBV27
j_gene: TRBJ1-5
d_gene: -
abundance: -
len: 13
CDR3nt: TGTGCCAGCAGTTTAAACAGGGCCCAGCCCCAGCATTTT
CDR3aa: CASSLNRAQPQHF

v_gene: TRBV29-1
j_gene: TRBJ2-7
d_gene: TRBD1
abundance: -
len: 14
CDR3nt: TGCAGCGCCAGGACAGGGGGGTCATCCTACGAGCAGTACTTC
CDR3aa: CSARTGGSSYEQYF

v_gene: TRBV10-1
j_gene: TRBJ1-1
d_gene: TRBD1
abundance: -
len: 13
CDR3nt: TGCGCCAGCATTGGGACAGGGGAAAGGGAAGCTTTCTTT
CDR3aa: CASIGTGEREAFF

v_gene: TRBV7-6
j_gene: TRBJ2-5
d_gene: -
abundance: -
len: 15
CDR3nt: TGTGCCAGCAGCTTACCTTACAAGGGGCGAAAGACCCAGTACTTC
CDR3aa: CASSLPYKGRKTQYF

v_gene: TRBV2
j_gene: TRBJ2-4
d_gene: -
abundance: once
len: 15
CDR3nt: TGTGCCAGCCACGAAGGTTACCTAGCCAAAAACATTCAGTACTTC
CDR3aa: CASHEGYLAKNIQYF

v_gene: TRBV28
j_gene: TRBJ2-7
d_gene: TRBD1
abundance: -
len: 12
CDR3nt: TGTGCCAGCAGTTTACAGGGGGCGATTCAGTACTTC
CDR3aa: CASSLQGAIQYF

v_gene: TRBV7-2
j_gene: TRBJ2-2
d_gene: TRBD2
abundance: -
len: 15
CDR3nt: TGTGCCAGCACCGTAATACTAGCGGGAGCCGGGGAGCTGTTTTTT
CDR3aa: CASTVILAGAGELFF

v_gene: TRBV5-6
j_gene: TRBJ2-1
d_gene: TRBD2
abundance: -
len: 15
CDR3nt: TGTGCCAGCAGCTCCGGGTGGGGGGGCTACAATGAGCAGTTCTTC
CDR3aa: CASSSGWGGYNEQFF

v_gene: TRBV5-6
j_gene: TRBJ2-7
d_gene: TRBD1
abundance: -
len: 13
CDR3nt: TGTGCCAGCAACCGACAGGGTTCCTACGAGCAGTACTTC
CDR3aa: CASNRQGSYEQYF

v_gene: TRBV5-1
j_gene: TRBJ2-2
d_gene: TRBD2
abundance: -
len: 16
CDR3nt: TGCGCCAGCAGCTCGACTAGCGGGAGACCCACCGGGGAGCTGTTTTTT
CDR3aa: CASSSTSGRPTGELFF

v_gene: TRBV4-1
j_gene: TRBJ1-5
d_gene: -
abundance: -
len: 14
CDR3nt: TGCGCCAGCAGCCAAGTGCTGGTGGTTCAGCCCCAGCATTTT
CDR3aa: CASSQVLVVQPQHF

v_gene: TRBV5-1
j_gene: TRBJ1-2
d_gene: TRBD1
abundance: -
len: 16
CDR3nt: TGCGCCAGCAGCAGCAGCTTACAGGGGCAATTTGGTGGCTACACCTTC
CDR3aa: CASSSSLQGQFGGYTF

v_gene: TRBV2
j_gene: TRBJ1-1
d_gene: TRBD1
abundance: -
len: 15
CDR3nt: TGTGCCAGCATCCAACAGACAGGGTGGAATACTGAAGCTTTCTTT
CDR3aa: CASIQQTGWNTEAFF

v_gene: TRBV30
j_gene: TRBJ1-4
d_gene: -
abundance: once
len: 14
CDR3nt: TGTGCCTGGACCCCGGTTGGAACTAATGAAAAACTGTTTTTT
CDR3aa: CAWTPVGTNEKLFF

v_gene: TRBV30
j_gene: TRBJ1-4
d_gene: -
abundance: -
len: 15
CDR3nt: TGTGCCTGGAGGGGCTTTCGGAATAGGAATGAAAAACTGTTTTTT
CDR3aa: CAWRGFRNRNEKLFF

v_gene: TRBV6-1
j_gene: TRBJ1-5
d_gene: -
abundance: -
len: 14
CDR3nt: TGTGCCAGCAGTGAAGCGAGTACTAATCAGCCCCAGCATTTT
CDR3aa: CASSEASTNQPQHF

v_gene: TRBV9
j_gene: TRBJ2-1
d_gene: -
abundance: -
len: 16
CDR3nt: TGTGCCAGCAGCGTAGTCCGTGGCGGATTTATGAATGAGCAGTTCTTC
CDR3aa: CASSVVRGGFMNEQFF

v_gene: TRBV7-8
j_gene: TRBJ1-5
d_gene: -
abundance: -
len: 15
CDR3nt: TGTGCCAGCAGCACCCGCCGTAGCGGTATGCAGCCCCAGCATTTT
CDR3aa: CASSTRRSGMQPQHF

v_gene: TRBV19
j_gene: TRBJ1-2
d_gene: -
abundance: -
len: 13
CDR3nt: TGTGCCAGTAGAGACGACGCCAACTATGGCTACACCTTC
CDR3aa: CASRDDANYGYTF

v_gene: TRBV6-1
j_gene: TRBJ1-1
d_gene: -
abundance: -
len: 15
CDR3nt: TGTGCCAGCAGACGAACTGGGACGGGGAACACTGAAGCTTTCTTT
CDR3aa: CASRRTGTGNTEAFF

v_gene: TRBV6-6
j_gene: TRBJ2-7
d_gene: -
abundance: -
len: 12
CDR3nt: TGTGCCAGCAGTTACTCGAACTACGAGCAGTACTTC
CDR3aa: CASSYSNYEQYF

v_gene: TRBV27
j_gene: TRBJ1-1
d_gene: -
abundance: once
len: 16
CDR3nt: TGTGCCAGCAGCCGTGGGACCCCGTTCATGAACACTGAAGCTTTCTTT
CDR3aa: CASSRGTPFMNTEAFF

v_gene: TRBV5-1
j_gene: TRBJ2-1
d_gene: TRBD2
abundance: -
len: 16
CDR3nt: TGCGCCAGCAGCTCGACTAGCGGGGGCCCATACAATGAGCAGTTCTTC
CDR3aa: CASSSTSGGPYNEQFF

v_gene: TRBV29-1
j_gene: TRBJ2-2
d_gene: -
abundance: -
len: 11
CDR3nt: TGCAGCGTTGTTTTAACCGGGGAGCTGTTTTTT
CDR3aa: CSVVLTGELFF

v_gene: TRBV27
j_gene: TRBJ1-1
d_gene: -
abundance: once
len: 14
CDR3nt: TGTGCCAGCAGTTCCTCCTGGACAATCACTGAAGCTTTCTTT
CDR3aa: CASSSSWTITEAFF

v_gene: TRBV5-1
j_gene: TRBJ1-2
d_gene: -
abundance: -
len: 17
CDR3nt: TGCGCCAGCAGCTTAAATACTCGGGTCGGAGGATTATATGGCTACACCTTC
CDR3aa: CASSLNTRVGGLYGYTF

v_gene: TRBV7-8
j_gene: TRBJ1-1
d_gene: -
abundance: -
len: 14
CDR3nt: TGTGCCAGCAGCCCCCGAGTCGCGAACACTGAAGCTTTCTTT
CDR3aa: CASSPRVANTEAFF

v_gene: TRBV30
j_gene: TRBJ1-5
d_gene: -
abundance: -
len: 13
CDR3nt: TGTGCCTGGAGTGGAAAGAGCAATCAGCCCCAGCATTTT
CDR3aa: CAWSGKSNQPQHF

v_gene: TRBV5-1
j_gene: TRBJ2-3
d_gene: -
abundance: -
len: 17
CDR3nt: TGCGCCAGCAGCCAACAACCGGCTAGCGCGAGCACAGATACGCAGTATTTT
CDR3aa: CASSQQPASASTDTQYF

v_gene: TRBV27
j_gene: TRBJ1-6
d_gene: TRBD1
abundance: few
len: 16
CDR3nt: TGTGCCAGCAGTTTACGAATGGACAGGGTCCGGTCACCCCTCCACTTT
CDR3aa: CASSLRMDRVRSPLHF

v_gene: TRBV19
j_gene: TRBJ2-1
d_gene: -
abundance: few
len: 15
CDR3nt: TGTGCCAGTAGTATTTGGTGGGACCTTTACAATGAGCAGTTCTTC
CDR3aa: CASSIWWDLYNEQFF

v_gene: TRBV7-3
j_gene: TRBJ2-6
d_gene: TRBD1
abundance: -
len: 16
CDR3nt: TGTGCCAGCAGCTTAACGACAGGGTCTGGGGCCAACGTCCTGACTTTC
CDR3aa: CASSLTTGSGANVLTF